The clone carrying this T cell receptor beta chain was found a few times. The junction had 2 bases not matched to a gene; V was cut back by 4 bases and J by 2 bases. CDR3 length equals 13 residues. CDR1 is SQVTM and CDR2 is ANQGSEA in the germline V gene. The data were obtained in a study of beta chain features in type 1 diabetes. As every portion of the isolated RNA was reverse transcribed, the sequencing read expressed TCRB transcripts. Using immunoSEQ multiplex PCR, the repertoire was profiled, and TCRdb retains in-frame clones only, with some absent. The sample yields about 620,000 clones, roughly 15% seen once. On average, the one heparinised blood draw given by each donor was approximately 120 mL.

Sequenced: naive CD4+ T cells from blood. The rearrangement links TRBV29-1 to TRBJ1-5; 7 bases are a match to TRBD1. The receptor comes from a man aged 18 to 29 in good health. CDR3 sequence: CSVGGTGNQPQHF. CDR3 sequence (DNA): TGCAGCGTTGGAGGGACAGGCAATCAGCCCCAGCATTTT.